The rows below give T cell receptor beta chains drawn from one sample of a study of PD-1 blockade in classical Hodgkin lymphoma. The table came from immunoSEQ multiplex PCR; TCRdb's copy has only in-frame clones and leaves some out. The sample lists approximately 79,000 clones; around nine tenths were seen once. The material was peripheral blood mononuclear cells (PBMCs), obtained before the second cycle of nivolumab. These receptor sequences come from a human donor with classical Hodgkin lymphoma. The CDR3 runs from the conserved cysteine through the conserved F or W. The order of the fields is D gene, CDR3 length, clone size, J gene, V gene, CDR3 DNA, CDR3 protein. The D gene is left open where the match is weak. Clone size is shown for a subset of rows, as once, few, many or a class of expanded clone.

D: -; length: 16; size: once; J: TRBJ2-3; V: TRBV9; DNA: TGTGCCAGCAGCGTAGTGGCGGGATCCGGCACAGATACGCAGTATTTT; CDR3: CASSVVAGSGTDTQYF
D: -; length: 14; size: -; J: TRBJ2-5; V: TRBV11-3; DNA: TGTGCCAGCAGCTCCCGGGACTTCCAAGAGACCCAGTACTTC; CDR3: CASSSRDFQETQYF
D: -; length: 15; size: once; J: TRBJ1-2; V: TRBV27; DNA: TGTGCCAGCAGTTCGGCAGGGAGGAAGGCGGATGGCTACACCTTC; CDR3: CASSSAGRKADGYTF
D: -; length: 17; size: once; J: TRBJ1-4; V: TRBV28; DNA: TGTGCCAGCAGCTCCCCGGGGGGGTGGGCTTTTCGGGAAAAACTGTTTTTT; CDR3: CASSSPGGWAFREKLFF
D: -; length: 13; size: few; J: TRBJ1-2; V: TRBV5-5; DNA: TGTGCCAGCAGCTTGGAGGCGGTAACAAGCTACACCTTC; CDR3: CASSLEAVTSYTF
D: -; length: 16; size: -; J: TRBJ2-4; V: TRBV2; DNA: TGTGCCAGCGCCGGGGGGCAGGGGGCCTTCGAAAACATTCAGTACTTC; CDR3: CASAGGQGAFENIQYF
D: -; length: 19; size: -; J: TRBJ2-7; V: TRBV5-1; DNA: TGCGCCAGCAGCTTGGCCGGGTTTCGAGACAGGATAAGGTCGAGCGAGCAGTACTTC; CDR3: CASSLAGFRDRIRSSEQYF
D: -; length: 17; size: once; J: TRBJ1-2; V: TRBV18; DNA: TGTGCCAGCTCACCAGTCTTCGGAGAAGTAGCTAACTATGGCTACACCTTC; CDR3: CASSPVFGEVANYGYTF
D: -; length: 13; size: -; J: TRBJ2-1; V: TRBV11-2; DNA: TGTGCCAGCAGCTGGGGGCGAAACAATGAGCAGTTCTTC; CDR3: CASSWGRNNEQFF
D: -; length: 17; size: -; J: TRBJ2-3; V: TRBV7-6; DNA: TGTGCCAGCAGCCCAATTACCGGGACACCCATATTTGGGACGCAGTATTTT; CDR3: CASSPITGTPIFGTQYF
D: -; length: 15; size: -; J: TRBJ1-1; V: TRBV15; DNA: TGTGCCACCAGCAGAGTTGGGGGCAAGAACACTGAAGCTTTCTTT; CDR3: CATSRVGGKNTEAFF
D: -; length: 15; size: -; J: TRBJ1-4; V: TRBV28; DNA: TGTGCCAGCAGCGAACTAGGGAGGACTAATGAAAAACTGTTTTTT; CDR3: CASSELGRTNEKLFF
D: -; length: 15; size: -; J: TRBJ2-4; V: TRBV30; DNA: TGTGCCTGGAGTAACAGGGCCACCCGGGACCTCTTTCAGTACTTC; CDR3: CAWSNRATRDLFQYF
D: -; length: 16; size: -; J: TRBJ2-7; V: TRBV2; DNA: TGTGCCAGCAGGGGGAGGCGTGACAGGACCTCCTACGAGCAGTACTTC; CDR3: CASRGRRDRTSYEQYF
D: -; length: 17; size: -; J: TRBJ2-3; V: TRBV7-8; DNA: TGTGCCAGCAGCTTAGGTACTGGAGTGCCTGGCACAGATACGCAGTATTTT; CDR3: CASSLGTGVPGTDTQYF
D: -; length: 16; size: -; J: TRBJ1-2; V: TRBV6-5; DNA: TGTGCCAGCAGTTACTCAGGAGGGACTTCCTCTTATGGCTACACCTTC; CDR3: CASSYSGGTSSYGYTF
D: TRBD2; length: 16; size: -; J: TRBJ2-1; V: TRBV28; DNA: TGTGCCAGCAGTTCCTACCCGAGCGGGAGATGGGGTGAGCAGTTCTTC; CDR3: CASSSYPSGRWGEQFF
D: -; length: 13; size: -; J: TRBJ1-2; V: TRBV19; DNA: TGTGCCAGTAGGGACACCGATAACTATGGCTACACCTTC; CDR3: CASRDTDNYGYTF
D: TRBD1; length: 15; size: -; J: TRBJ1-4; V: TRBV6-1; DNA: TGTGCCAGCAGGGCCACCGGGACAGGGAGAGAAAAACTGTTTTTT; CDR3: CASRATGTGREKLFF
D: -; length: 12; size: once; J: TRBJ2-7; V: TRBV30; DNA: TGTGCCTGTCTACAAGGGACCTACGAGCAGTACTTC; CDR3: CACLQGTYEQYF
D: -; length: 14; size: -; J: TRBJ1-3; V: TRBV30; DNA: TGTGCCTGGAGTGTTCCGGGCTCTGGAAACACCATATATTTT; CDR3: CAWSVPGSGNTIYF
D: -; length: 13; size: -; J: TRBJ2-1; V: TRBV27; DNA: TGTGCCAGCTTTACCGGGCCCTACAATGAGCAGTTCTTC; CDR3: CASFTGPYNEQFF